Listed below are T cell receptor beta chains from one sample, sequenced in a study of metastatic and nonmetastatic thyroid tumors. TCRdb redid the clone calls on the PCR reads using MiXCR. The sample contains 30,000 to 40,000 clones, over 15% of which appear only once. The sample taken for sequencing was blood. Receptors originate from a female donor with papillary thyroid cancer or a benign thyroid nodule (not recorded which). Some clones in this sample may be carry-over from other donors' samples. Each CDR3 is given with its conserved first and last residue. Each record gives: V gene, D gene, J gene, clone size, CDR3 DNA, CDR3 protein. D genes are given only for firm matches. For some rows the clone size is stated as once, few or many, or as a class when expanded; others skip it.

>TRBV20-1|.|TRBJ2-7|many
TGCAGTGCTACCGGAGTAGCGGAGAAGTCCTTCGAGCAGTACTTC
CSATGVAEKSFEQYF
>TRBV6-1|TRBD2|TRBJ2-5|.
TGTGCCAGCAACTCTCCCGAGCGGGGGGGCCTAGAGACCCAGTACTTC
CASNSPERGGLETQYF
>TRBV5-1|.|TRBJ1-4|few
TGCGCCAGCAGCCCCAGGACAGCAACTAATGAAAAACTGTTTTTT
CASSPRTATNEKLFF
>TRBV5-5|.|TRBJ2-3|many
TGTGCCAGCAGCTTGCTGTACCGACAGGACCTCACAGATACGCAGTATTTT
CASSLLYRQDLTDTQYF
>TRBV7-2|.|TRBJ2-5|many
TGTGCCAGCAGCCCGTCGAGAGGACTGGAGACCCAGTACTTC
CASSPSRGLETQYF
>TRBV20-1|TRBD1|TRBJ1-6|many
TGCAGTGCTAGACCCAACAGGGGGATCGACAGTTCACCCCTCCACTTT
CSARPNRGIDSSPLHF
>TRBV10-3|TRBD1|TRBJ2-3|many
TGTGCCATCAGTCAAGGGGGCAGCACAGATACGCAGTATTTT
CAISQGGSTDTQYF
>TRBV28|.|TRBJ2-1|few
TGTGCCAGCATAGGGAGCGGAAATTCCTACAATGAGCAGTTCTTC
CASIGSGNSYNEQFF
>TRBV20-1|TRBD2|TRBJ2-7|.
TGCAGTGCTAGTTCGGCTAGCGGCTACGAGCAGTACTTC
CSASSASGYEQYF
>TRBV7-9|.|TRBJ1-1|.
TGTGCCAGCAGCTCCTATACAGGTACTACTGAAGCTTTCTTT
CASSSYTGTTEAFF
>TRBV5-1|TRBD2|TRBJ2-5|many
TGCGCCAGCAGTCATACCAACCGGGAGGGAGAGACCCAGTACTTC
CASSHTNREGETQYF
>TRBV7-3|TRBD1|TRBJ1-6|once
TGTGCCAGCAGCTCCCAGGGGGCGGCTTCACCCCTCCACTTT
CASSSQGAASPLHF
>TRBV6-1|TRBD1|TRBJ2-2|many
TGTGCCAGCAGGCATAGGGACAGACCGAACACCGGGGAGCTGTTTTTT
CASRHRDRPNTGELFF
>TRBV19|TRBD2|TRBJ2-2|many
TGTGCCAGTAGTTATCCGGGGAGGGGCGGGGAGCTGTTTTTT
CASSYPGRGGELFF
>TRBV6-7|.|TRBJ2-2|.
TGTGCCAGCAGTTACTTCTGCACCGGGGAGCTGTTTTTT
CASSYFCTGELFF
>TRBV11-2|.|TRBJ2-2|many
TGTGCCAGCAGCCCCCAAGGGACATACGCGAACACCGGGGAGCTGTTTTTT
CASSPQGTYANTGELFF
>TRBV27|TRBD1|TRBJ1-2|many
TGTGCCAGCAGTTGGGACAGGGGCTATGGCTACACCTTC
CASSWDRGYGYTF
>TRBV6-2/TRBV6-3|TRBD1|TRBJ1-1|few
TGTGCCAGCAAATGGACAGGGGGCTGGAACACTGAAGCTCTCTTT
CASKWTGGWNTEALF
>TRBV3-1|.|TRBJ1-1|many
TGTGCCAGCAGCCAGGTCCACCTGAACACTGAAGCTTTCTTT
CASSQVHLNTEAFF
>TRBV19|.|TRBJ1-3|many
TGTGCCAGTAGTATAGATTCGGTCGGTGGAAACACCATATATTTT
CASSIDSVGGNTIYF
>TRBV15|TRBD2|TRBJ2-3|many
TGTGCCACCAGCCGCGACGGGGGGGAGGGAGATACGCAGTATTTT
CATSRDGGEGDTQYF
>TRBV12-3/TRBV12-4|TRBD1|TRBJ1-2|few
TGTGCCATCCAGGGACAGGGCGCTAACCATGGCTACACCTTC
CAIQGQGANHGYTF
>TRBV19|.|TRBJ1-1|many
TGTGCCAGTAGTATAGGATTGCCGAGGGGCACTGAAGCTTTCTTT
CASSIGLPRGTEAFF
>TRBV27|.|TRBJ2-1|.
TGTGCCAGCAGTTTATCTGACCTCCGGATGAGCAATGAGCAGTTCTTC
CASSLSDLRMSNEQFF
>TRBV7-2|.|TRBJ1-1|.
TGTGCCAGCAGCCCCGCGACAGGTGACTACACTCAAGCTTTCTTT
CASSPATGDYTQAFF
>TRBV15|.|TRBJ2-7|few
TGTGCCACCAGCAGACGCAGGGGTGGCTACGAGCAGTACTTC
CATSRRRGGYEQYF
>TRBV18|TRBD1|TRBJ2-3|many
TGTGCCAGCTCACCCCTAGGTAAAGGACAGGGGCAACAGCACACAGATACGCAGTATTTT
CASSPLGKGQGQQHTDTQYF